The 2 T cell receptor beta chains below all came from one sample that was sequenced in a study of blood T cell repertoires in COVID-19. Some clones are missing from TCRdb's copy, which holds only in-frame ones; the method was immunoSEQ multiplex PCR. This sample yields 110,000 to 150,000 clones, of which roughly 85% are seen a single time; about 4.4% belongs to the top ten. The sequencing input was PBMCs or T cells enriched from blood (not recorded which). The receptor set was obtained from a man aged 50 to 60 who had recovered from COVID-19.

The chain employs TRBV3-1 (or the pseudogene TRBV3-2) and TRBJ1-4; D call uncertain. The V and J ends lost 1 base and 8 bases respectively, with 8 bases between them. Germline V gene data show CDR1 as LGHDT and CDR2 as YNNKEL (reference sequence). The CDR3 is 13 residues long. The CDR3 region has the DNA TGTGCCAGCAGCCAAGTCCGCGGCGAAAAACTGTTTTTT. Translating gives CASSQVRGEKLFF.

In this sample, this clone turned up once. The chain couples TRBV10-3 to TRBJ2-1; TRBD2 matches 11 bases. Germline V CDR1 and CDR2: ENHRY, SYGVKD. V lost 6 bases and J lost 6; bases outside the gene matches: 7. The CDR3 runs to 15 residues. CDR3 residues: CAIRALAGGPNEQFF. The CDR3 region has the DNA TGTGCCATCAGAGCATTAGCGGGAGGGCCCAATGAGCAGTTCTTC.